These 26 T cell receptor beta chains originate from one sample sequenced in a study of regulatory T cells in long-lasting Graves disease (dated by TCRdb to about 2021). According to the study, the label for this sample's time point signals: newly diagnosed GD, antithyroid drugs for less than 3 months. For both TCR sequencing and RNA sequencing, RNA was extracted from PBMCs using TRIzol. The library was built by means of multiplex PCR. Sequencing was performed on an Illumina HiSeq 4000. iRepertoire HTBI primers and Arm-PCR amplification of CDR3 regions were used to construct TCR beta libraries. In TCRdb, the public reads were trimmed at Q25 with fastp and aligned with MiXCR, with productive beta chains retained. Rows are unified per CDR3 protein, each entry keeping the most common DNA and genes. This sample is represented by approximately 560,000 distinct CDR3 sequences; about 16% of them were singletons. 12% of the sample is held by the ten biggest clonotypes.

A further study also used this sample, focusing on T cells in Graves' hyperthyroidism and ophthalmopathy.

Sequencing used peripheral blood mononuclear cells (PBMCs), obtained at new diagnosis, from a patient treated with antithyroid drugs. All receptors derive from a man between 18 and 35 years old with Graves disease. Donor details come from another sample of the same person, matched by shared clones.

This clonotype was seen many times. The chain has TRBV10-3 and TRBJ2-2; possibly TRBD2 for D (6 bases). V dropped 5 bases and J dropped 9 bases, with 13 bases sitting between them. Germline V gene sequence: CDR1 ENHRY, CDR2 SYGVKD. The CDR3 runs 13 residues. The CDR3 coding sequence is TGTGCCATCAGTATAGACGGGAGCCGGGAGCTGTTTTTT. Translation gives CAISIDGSRELFF.

This clonotype has only a few counts. This chain uses TRBV12-3 or TRBV12-4 with TRBJ2-1; 12 bases are a match to TRBD2. The V and J ends lost 7 bases and 8 bases, in that order; junction bases with no gene match: 12. The CDR3 extends over 16 amino acids. For the CDR3, the DNA is TGTGCCAGCAATATCCTCCTAGCGGGAGGGCTCTATGAGCAGTTCTTC. It is translated as CASNILLAGGLYEQFF.

The V gene is TRBV20-1, the J gene TRBJ2-2; 11 positions agree with TRBD2. The CDR3 is 16 residues long. V lost 0 bases and J lost 5; bases outside the gene matches: 5. Germline V gene sequence: CDR1 DFQATT, CDR2 SNEGSKA (reference sequence). CDR3 sequence (DNA): TGCAGTGCTAGAGATAGGCTAGCGGGAGGTACCGGGGAGCTGTTTTTT. Its protein is CSARDRLAGGTGELFF.

Ten or more counts support this clonotype. The chain has TRBV13 and TRBJ1-2; D uncertain. The CDR3 has 15 amino acids. CDR1 and CDR2 from the germline V gene are PRHDT and FYEKMQ (reference sequence). The V and J ends lost 2 bases and 5 bases respectively, with 15 bases between them. In DNA, the CDR3 is TGTGCCAGCAGCTTATTCTTTGGGAAAGAGTATGGCTACACCTTC. This codes for CASSLFFGKEYGYTF.

In its sample, this clonotype was seen many times. The chain employs TRBV18 and TRBJ1-1, with D hard to call. V lost 6 bases and J 0 bases, leaving 14 bases between the germline ends. The germline V gene encodes CDR1 KGHSH and CDR2 LQKENI. The CDR3 covers 15 residues. In nucleotides, the CDR3 is TGTGCCAGCTCTCCTCCTTCACGTATGAACACTGAAGCTTTCTTT. It yields the protein CASSPPSRMNTEAFF.

There are many counts of this clonotype. This chain joins TRBV12-3 or TRBV12-4 and TRBJ2-1; D is unresolved. CDR3 length: 12 amino acids. Trimming took off 7 bases at V and 9 bases at J, with 13 bases between the two ends. CDR3 nucleotide sequence: TGTGCCAGCACTTCCGAGTTGGGTGAGCAGTTCTTC. This sequence encodes CASTSELGEQFF.

This clonotype came up a few times. This chain connects TRBV20-1 to TRBJ2-4, with D perhaps matching TRBD1 or TRBD2 (6 bases each). Trimming removed 3 bases from V and 8 bases from J, with 11 bases in between. The CDR3 is 12 residues long. CDR1 DFQATT and CDR2 SNEGSKA come from the germline V gene (reference sequence). The chain's CDR3 is CSARGGQDIQYF. The CDR3 DNA reads as TGCAGTGCTAGGGGGGGACAAGACATTCAGTACTTC.

This clonotype was seen ten or more times. The V and J genes are TRBV6-1 and TRBJ1-1; 8 nucleotides match TRBD1. CDR1 and CDR2 from the germline V gene are MNHNS and SASEGT. This CDR3 is built from 16 residues. The trim removed 2 bases at V and 1 base at J, leaving 6 bases unmatched. The CDR3, as DNA: TGTGCCAGCAGTGAAATAAGGACAGGGACGAACACTGAAGCTTTCTTT. It yields the protein CASSEIRTGTNTEAFF.

This clonotype was counted only a few times. The chain uses TRBV7-2 and TRBJ1-1; tentatively, D is TRBD1 (6 bases). With 8 bases removed from V and 4 bases from J, the gap between germline ends came to 20 bases. The CDR3 is 15 residues long. Looked up from germline, CDR1 is SGHTA and CDR2 is FQGNSA. CDR3 sequence reads: CASSEVGGAGTEAFF. The CDR3, as DNA: TGTGCCAGCTCCGAAGTTGGGGGGGCGGGCACTGAAGCTTTCTTT.

The rearrangement uses TRBV7-9 and TRBJ1-1; the D gene is possibly TRBD1 (5 bases). V lost 3 bases and J 5 bases, leaving 16 bases between the germline ends. CDR1 and CDR2 from the germline V gene are SEHNR and FQNEAQ (reference sequence). The CDR3 covers 15 residues. CDR3 nucleotide sequence: TGTGCCAGCAGCTTCTACGCGGGGCCTAAAACTGAAGCTTTCTTT. Protein sequence: CASSFYAGPKTEAFF.

A word on this clonotype: A much larger clone is a single base away; this may be a read error. The V and J genes are TRBV7-9 and TRBJ2-1; 7 positions match TRBD2. J lost 8 bases, V lost 7 bases, and 11 bases had no gene match. The CDR3 loop spans 14 amino acids. The germline CDR1 and CDR2 sequences are SEHNR and FQNEAQ (reference sequence). This CDR3 is CASTNQGEGYEQFF. The CDR3 nucleotides are TGTGCCAGCACCAACCAAGGGGAGGGTTATGAGCAGTTCTTC.

This clonotype was recorded at least ten times. The chain carries TRBV7-2 and TRBJ2-3; 10 nucleotides agree with TRBD2. In germline, CDR1 is SGHTA, CDR2 FQGNSA. The length of the CDR3 is 18 residues. J was trimmed by 0 bases and V by 0 bases; bases with no gene match: 6. In DNA, the CDR3 is TGTGCCAGCAGCTTAGCTGATATAGCGGGAGGTAGCACAGATACGCAGTATTTT. This gives the protein CASSLADIAGGSTDTQYF.

This clonotype was counted a few times. This rearrangement joins TRBV5-1 to TRBJ1-4; tentative D call: TRBD1 (6 bases). V shed 6 bases and J shed 0 bases, with 12 bases lying between them. The CDR3 is made up of 15 amino acids. Germline CDR1 reads SGHRS; CDR2 reads YFSETQ. The CDR3 loop is CASNQQGATNEKLFF. DNA for the CDR3: TGCGCCAGCAACCAACAGGGTGCAACTAATGAAAAACTGTTTTTT.

Details on this clonotype: This could be a read error, since a much larger clone is one nucleotide away. Because the CDR3 is missing its conserved closing phenylalanine or tryptophan, this is likely a read error. CDR3 sequence (DNA): TGTGCCAGCAGCCCGGAGAACACTAATGAAAAACTGTTTCTT. Translation: CASSPENTNEKLFL. V usage is TRBV12-3 or TRBV12-4 and J usage is TRBJ1-4; D is undetermined. The CDR3 is 14 residues long. V lost 6 bases, J lost 2 bases, and 10 bases lay in between.

V gene TRBV29-1 combines with J gene TRBJ1-1; D perhaps matches TRBD1 (6 bases). The CDR3 consists of 12 residues. The V gene's germline CDR1 is SQVTM and CDR2 ANQGSEA. V shed 4 bases and J shed 5 bases, with 11 bases lying between them. The chain's CDR3 is CSVVTGRTEAFF. CDR3 bases: TGCAGCGTTGTAACAGGGAGGACTGAAGCTTTCTTT. The full variable domain, completed using reference TRBV29-1 and TRBJ1-1, is SAVISQKPSRDICQRGTSLTIQCQVDSQVTMMFWYRQQPGQSLTLIATANQGSEATYESGFVIDKFPISRPNLTFSTLTVSNMSPEDSSIYLCSVVTGRTEAFFGQGTRLTVV.

The chain couples TRBV5-1 to TRBJ2-1, with TRBD2 matching over 7 bases. The CDR3 extends over 16 amino acids. V shed 4 bases and J 10 bases; nucleotides not matched to a gene: 17. CDR1 and CDR2 from the germline V gene are SGHRS and YFSETQ. The CDR3 sequence: CASSRKEPAGFYEQFF. The CDR3 nucleotides are TGCGCCAGCAGCAGAAAAGAGCCAGCGGGGTTCTACGAGCAGTTCTTC.

CDR3 DNA sequence: TGTGCCACAGGGGCGGGGGCAGGCAATCAGCCCCAGCATTTT. This encodes CATGAGAGNQPQHF. V usage is TRBV19 and J usage is TRBJ1-5, with a weak D call TRBD1 (6 bases). Trimming took off 10 bases at V and 2 bases at J, with 15 bases between the two ends. Germline lookup yields CDR1 LNHDA and CDR2 SQIVND (reference sequence). The CDR3 is 14 amino acids.

This clonotype was recorded many times. The chain is built from TRBV2 and TRBJ1-6, with a tentative D call TRBD1 (5 bases). V was cut by 6 bases and J by 7 bases, with 10 bases left in between. CDR1 and CDR2 from the germline V gene are SNHLY and FYNNEI. The CDR3 consists of 13 residues. CDR3 loop: CASSYQGNSPLHF. The CDR3 DNA follows: TGTGCCAGCAGCTACCAGGGAAATTCACCCCTCCACTTT. Drawing the rest from reference TRBV2 and TRBJ1-6, the complete variable domain is EPEVTQTPSHQVTQMGQEVILRCVPISNHLYFYWYRQILGQKVEFLVSFYNNEISEKSEIFDDQFSVERPDGSNFTLKIRSTKLEDSAMYFCASSYQGNSPLHFGNGTRLTVT.

In its sample, this clonotype was seen many times. The V gene is TRBV12-3 or TRBV12-4, the J gene TRBJ2-1; D is possibly TRBD2 (7 bases). V was trimmed by 6 bases and J by 4 bases, leaving 19 bases between them. This CDR3 comprises 16 residues. The CDR3 nucleotides are TGTGCCAGCAGCTGGGGCTGGGGGCGGGGGTACAATGAGCAGTTCTTC. Its translation: CASSWGWGRGYNEQFF.

The chain recombines TRBV28 with TRBJ2-5, with TRBD2 as a possible D gene (6 bases). CDR1 is MDHEN and CDR2 is SYDVKM in the germline V gene. The CDR3 sequence is 13 residues long. Trimming stripped 9 bases from V and 2 bases from J, with 13 bases between. The CDR3 reads CASFRERQETQYF. The CDR3 nucleotides are TGTGCCAGTTTTCGGGAGAGGCAAGAGACCCAGTACTTC.

The rearrangement links TRBV7-2 to TRBJ2-5; TRBD1 matches at 8 bases. CDR3 length: 15 amino acids. The trim removed 5 bases at V and 5 bases at J, leaving 10 bases unmatched. Germline V gene lookup returns CDR1 SGHTA and CDR2 FQGNSA. This CDR3 reads CASSGRTGTPETQYF. The CDR3 DNA sequence: TGTGCCAGCAGCGGGAGGACAGGGACTCCGGAGACCCAGTACTTC.

This clonotype was counted at least ten times. The chain combines TRBV28 with TRBJ2-7, with 12 bases fitting TRBD2. The CDR3 extends over 14 amino acids. Germline CDR1 reads MDHEN; CDR2 reads SYDVKM. Losses at the gene ends were 4 bases for V and 4 bases for J; bases not matched to a gene: 2. The CDR3 region has the DNA TGTGCCAGCAGTTCGCTAGCGGGAGGGTACGAGCAGTACTTC. This codes for CASSSLAGGYEQYF.

This clonotype has just a few counts. The V and J genes are TRBV4-1 and TRBJ1-2; D call uncertain. Trimming removed 4 bases at V and 6 bases at J, with 18 bases between. There are 15 residues in the CDR3. Germline V gene lookup returns CDR1 MGHRA and CDR2 YSYEKL. CDR3 nucleotides: TGCGCCAGCAGCCCGCCTGACGGGCCTGGCCATGGCTACACCTTC. Translated, it gives CASSPPDGPGHGYTF.

To note about this clonotype: Because the CDR3 is missing its conserved closing phenylalanine or tryptophan, this is likely a read error. The chain carries TRBV6-5 and TRBJ2-3; D may be TRBD2 (6 bases). This CDR3 spans 15 amino acids. The V end was cut by 0 bases, the J end by 0 bases, with 7 bases between. CDR1 and CDR2 (germline): MNHEY, SVGAGI. The CDR3 loop reads CASSYSSGSTDTQYL. CDR3 sequence (DNA): TGTGCCAGCAGTTACTCGAGCGGGAGCACAGATACGCAGTATCTT.

This clonotype was seen repeatedly, ten times or more. The rearrangement joins TRBV28 to TRBJ2-7; 7 bases are shared with TRBD2. Per the germline V gene, CDR1 is MDHEN and CDR2 is SYDVKM. V lost 5 bases to trimming and J lost 3 bases; unmatched junction nucleotides: 7. The CDR3 runs 14 residues. CDR3: CASSPRTRSYEQYF. CDR3 sequence (DNA): TGTGCCAGCAGTCCTCGGACTAGGAGCTACGAGCAGTACTTC.

The rearrangement uses TRBV29-1 and TRBJ2-5, with 7 nucleotides matching TRBD2. Gene TRBJ2-7 matches the end of the DNA better, so the J call may be wrong. CDR1 is SQVTM and CDR2 is ANQGSEA in the germline V gene. The length of the CDR3 is 15 residues. CDR3 in amino acids: CSVEVPQRGTYEQYF. CDR3 bases: TGCAGCGTTGAAGTCCCCCAGCGGGGTACCTACGAGCAGTACTTC.